The 5 T cell receptor beta chains given below trace back to one sample, sequenced in a study of T cells after yellow fever vaccination. MiXCR, run by TCRdb on the 5' RACE reads, gives a single entry per CDR3 protein. The profile shows 150,000 to 200,000 distinct CDR3 sequences, roughly 6.2% of them singletons. This specimen was CD4+ T cells sorted from PBMCs, taken on the day of the first yellow fever vaccination. These receptors were collected from a man between 18 and 29 years old who received the YFV17D yellow fever vaccine.

V is TRBV20-1 and J is TRBJ1-5; 7 bases are a match to TRBD1. Germline CDR1 and CDR2: DFQATT and SNEGSKA (reference sequence). After removal of 6 bases from V and 0 bases from J, the junction contained 2 bases not matched to a gene. This CDR3 is 13 amino acids long. The CDR3 nucleotides read TGCAGTGCCGGGACAGATAGCAATCAGCCCCAGCATTTT. Its translation is CSAGTDSNQPQHF.

For this clonotype: This clone may be a read error of a much larger clone one base away. The gene calls are TRBV12-3 or TRBV12-4 and TRBJ1-1; no definite D call. Trimming stripped 3 bases from V and 0 bases from J, with 8 bases between. This CDR3 is built from 14 residues. The CDR3 spells CASSFCYMNTEAFF. CDR3 DNA: TGTGCCAGCAGTTTCTGCTACATGAACACTGAAGCTTTCTTT.

This clonotype was counted between two and nine times. The V gene is TRBV7-2, the J gene TRBJ2-5, with 10 bases lining up with TRBD2. The length of the CDR3 is 14 residues. The germline gives CDR1 SGHTA, CDR2 FQGNSA. V gave up 0 bases and J gave up 13 bases; unmatched junction bases: 8. In DNA, the CDR3 is TGTGCCAGCAGCTTAGCTTTTAAGCGGGGGGGACCGTACTTC. The encoded protein is CASSLAFKRGGPYF.

This clonotype occurred many times. V usage is TRBV7-2 and J usage is TRBJ1-2, with 7 nucleotides matching TRBD1. Germline CDR1 reads SGHTA; CDR2 reads FQGNSA. V lost 5 bases, J lost 4 bases, and 7 bases stayed unmatched. The CDR3 spans 14 residues. CDR3 amino acids: CASSPTGALYGYTF. The CDR3 DNA reads TGTGCCAGCAGCCCTACAGGGGCCCTCTATGGCTACACCTTC.

This clonotype appeared a few times. V and J are TRBV19 and TRBJ2-3; the D is unclear. Germline CDR1 is LNHDA and CDR2 is SQIVND (reference sequence). The CDR3 spans 13 residues. The germline V and J ends were trimmed by 1 base and 2 bases, with 4 bases remaining between them. The CDR3 bases are TGTGCCAGTAGTATAGGACTCACAGATACGCAGTATTTT. Amino acid sequence: CASSIGLTDTQYF.